The entry that follows covers one TCR beta chain sequence. Its antigen is not identified. The data originate from a study of cytomegalovirus exposure and HLA in healthy donors. Background on the study: Counted in an early data release were about 86 million unique TCRs from HLA-typed donors. Whole-study results and caveats: Several of the most significant clusters appeared, in a later analysis, to be linked to common viral pathogens.

The donors were healthy bone marrow donors. In the PCR, 60 Vbeta and 13 Jbeta primers were used. The table came from immunoSEQ multiplex PCR; TCRdb's copy has only in-frame clones and leaves some out. The sample lists roughly 160,000 clones; roughly four fifths were seen once. Sample: PBMCs. This sequence was found in a man in his forties or fifties in good health and CMV-seropositive.

CDR3 loop: CASSFAIQGAFPYEQYF. For the CDR3, the DNA is TGTGCCAGCAGCTTTGCGATACAGGGGGCTTTCCCCTACGAGCAGTACTTC. The J gene is TRBJ2-7, the V gene TRBV5-6; 9 bases map to TRBD1. J gave up 2 bases and V 2 bases, and 11 bases lay outside the gene matches. This CDR3 contains 17 residues. CDR1 SGHDT and CDR2 YYEEEE come from the germline V gene.